This TCR beta chain was sequenced during a study of breast tumors, draining lymph nodes, adjacent tissues (dated by TCRdb to the mid-2010s). With respect to the entire study: The study compared TCR beta repertoires across tumor, adjacent nontumor tissue and axillary lymph nodes from breast cancer patients. In human breast cancer, the study set out to assess how tumor, surrounding tissue and draining lymph node repertoires relate to one another and whether T cells might be exchanged between them.

This clonotype was recorded many times. Its specific antigen is unknown. Per-base qualities were not stored, and no clone one base away is much larger. The CDR3, cysteine through phenylalanine, is 14 amino acids long. The sequence is cut down to CDR3 DNA, 42 bases in frame from base 1. From V the trimming removes 4 bases and from J it removes 5 bases, while the gene matches leave 5 bases of the junction unaccounted for. Instrument on record: Illumina HiSeq 2000. TCR beta chain libraries were generated through multiplex PCR amplification. The amplified TCR beta chain products were analyzed by high-throughput sequencing. TCRdb took the public reads, trimmed them with fastp at Q25, ran MiXCR for clone calling and kept in-frame beta chains. Merged by CDR3 protein, the rows form single entries marked with the most common genes and DNA. Here the sample has approximately 230,000 distinct CDR3 sequences; roughly a third occur a single time. Clones ranked in the top ten supply over 3.5% of the sample.

Results and caveats for the whole study, not just this receptor: The similarity between tumor and nontumor tissue repertoires was significantly greater in luminal-like breast cancer than in basal-like breast cancer. The data were judged consistent with most tumor T cells deriving from the lymph node and then expanding within tumor tissue. The conclusion that tumor T cells originate in lymph nodes was framed as consistent with a hypothesis rather than directly demonstrated. Tumors showed preferential V and J gene usage, and their T-cell repertoire diversity fell below that of lymph nodes yet above that of nontumor tissue.

The lymph node samples were taken from the axillary draining lymph nodes of breast cancer patients. In this chain, TRBV12-3 or TRBV12-4 is recombined with TRBJ2-7; TRBD2 aligns with 10 central bases. Sequenced: axillary lymph node tissue. The receptor's source is a female donor with breast cancer. Some clones in this sample may be carry-over from other donors' samples. The CDR3 amino acid sequence is: CASSSSGRGNEQYF. The bases are TGTGCCAGCAGTTCGAGCGGGAGGGGAAACGAGCAGTACTTC.